Listed below are T cell receptor beta chains from one sample, sequenced in a study of blood T cell repertoires in COVID-19. Here immunoSEQ multiplex PCR was the method, and the copy in TCRdb shows in-frame clones only, minus some. The data hold roughly 300,000 clones, with around four fifths observed a single time. Sequencing was performed on peripheral blood. The receptors come from a woman in her fifties or sixties with acute or convalescent COVID-19. Each CDR3 is given with its conserved first and last residue. Each record gives: CDR3 length, J gene, D gene, V gene, CDR3 protein, CDR3 DNA. The D gene is left open where the match is weak.

>13|TRBJ2-1|NA|TRBV5-4
CASSSIRAGEQFF
TGTGCCAGCAGTTCAATTCGGGCGGGGGAGCAGTTCTTC
>13|TRBJ2-1|NA|TRBV30
CAWMAGSYNEQFF
TGTGCCTGGATGGCAGGCTCCTACAATGAGCAGTTCTTC
>14|TRBJ1-2|NA|TRBV7-8
CASSLGQDLYGYTF
TGTGCCAGCAGCTTAGGGCAGGATCTCTATGGCTACACCTTC
>14|TRBJ1-3|NA|TRBV5-1
CASSLEGGGNTIYF
TGCGCCAGCAGCTTGGAAGGGGGAGGAAACACCATATATTTT
>13|TRBJ1-2|NA|TRBV3-1/TRBV3-2
CASSQGRVGGYTF
TGTGCCAGCAGCCAAGGCAGGGTTGGTGGCTACACCTTC
>14|TRBJ2-3|NA|TRBV5-1
CASSLDKSTDTQYF
TGCGCCAGCAGCTTGGACAAGAGCACAGATACGCAGTATTTT
>16|TRBJ2-3|NA|TRBV7-8
CASSSFSGPKADTQYF
TGTGCCAGCAGCTCTTTCTCAGGTCCCAAGGCAGATACGCAGTATTTT
>14|TRBJ1-1|NA|TRBV4-3
CASSQDLGDTEAFF
TGCGCCAGCAGCCAAGATCTCGGGGACACTGAAGCTTTCTTT
>17|TRBJ1-1|NA|TRBV19
CASSIGFSDKLNTEAFF
TGTGCCAGTAGTATAGGGTTTTCGGACAAATTGAACACTGAAGCTTTCTTT
>13|TRBJ1-1|NA|TRBV7-9
CASSLKRETEAFF
TGTGCCAGCAGCTTAAAGAGGGAAACTGAAGCTTTCTTT
>15|TRBJ1-1|TRBD1|TRBV7-9
CASRGETGANTEAFF
TGTGCCAGCAGGGGGGAGACAGGGGCGAACACTGAAGCTTTCTTT
>13|TRBJ1-3|NA|TRBV11-2
CASSSSSGNTIYF
TGTGCCAGCAGCTCCTCCTCTGGAAACACCATATATTTT
>13|TRBJ2-7|NA|TRBV6-5
CASTDSGYYEQYF
TGTGCCAGTACGGACTCCGGTTACTACGAGCAGTACTTC
>14|TRBJ2-1|TRBD2|TRBV11-2
CASSFTSGYNEQFF
TGTGCCAGCAGCTTTACTAGCGGCTACAATGAGCAGTTCTTC
>16|TRBJ2-1|NA|TRBV10-2
CASSRPQGKTYNEQFF
TGCGCCAGCAGCCGCCCCCAGGGAAAGACCTACAATGAGCAGTTCTTC
>15|TRBJ1-2|NA|TRBV18
CASSPQIEANYGYTF
TGTGCCAGCTCCCCCCAGATAGAGGCAAACTATGGCTACACCTTC
>13|TRBJ1-4|NA|TRBV6-5
CASSPGGGEKLFF
TGTGCCAGCAGTCCGGGGGGGGGAGAAAAACTGTTTTTT
>15|TRBJ2-2|NA|TRBV18
CASLTSGSHTGELFF
TGTGCCAGCTTGACCAGCGGCAGCCACACCGGGGAGCTGTTTTTT
>17|TRBJ2-3|NA|TRBV4-1
CASSQAPSTASTDTQYF
TGCGCCAGCAGCCAGGCCCCCTCGACTGCTAGCACAGATACGCAGTATTTT
>13|TRBJ1-1|NA|TRBV5-5
CASSRDPGTEAFF
TGTGCCAGCAGCCGTGACCCAGGAACTGAAGCTTTCTTT